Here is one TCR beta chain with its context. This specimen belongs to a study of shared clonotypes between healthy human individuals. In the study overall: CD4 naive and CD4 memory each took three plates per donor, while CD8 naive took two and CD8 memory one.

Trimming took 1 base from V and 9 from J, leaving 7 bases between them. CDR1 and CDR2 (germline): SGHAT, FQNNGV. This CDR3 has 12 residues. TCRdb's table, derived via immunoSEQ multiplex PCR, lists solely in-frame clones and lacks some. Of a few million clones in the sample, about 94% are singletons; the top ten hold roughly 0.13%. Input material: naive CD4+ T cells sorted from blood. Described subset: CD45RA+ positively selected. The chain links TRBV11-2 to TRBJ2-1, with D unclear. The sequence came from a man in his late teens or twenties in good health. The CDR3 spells CASSLGKGEQFF. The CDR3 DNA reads TGTGCCAGCAGCTTAGGGAAGGGTGAGCAGTTCTTC.